The 7 T cell receptor beta chains given below trace back to one sample, sequenced in a study of shared clonotypes between healthy human individuals. As defined, naive CD8 cells were CD45RO-negative and positively selected for CCR7, with terminally differentiated effector memory CD45RA+ cells excluded. Clones were read by immunoSEQ multiplex PCR, and TCRdb kept only the in-frame ones, dropping some. This sample has millions of clones; approximately 95% occur once, and the top ten carry about 1.1%. The sample taken for sequencing was naive CD8+ T cells sorted from blood. The receptors were gathered from a man aged 18 to 29 in good health.

The V call is TRBV5-6, the J call TRBJ2-3; no reliable D call. Trimming left V 3 bases short and J 2 bases short, with 4 bases between. The CDR3 spans 12 residues. Germline V lookup: CDR1 SGHDT, CDR2 YYEEEE. Written as DNA, the CDR3 is TGTGCCAGCAGCTCGGACACAGATACGCAGTATTTT. Translation gives CASSSDTDTQYF.

This rearrangement joins TRBV23-1 to TRBJ2-5, with D hard to call. TRBV23-1 has ORF status, its function being uncertain. V was cut by 2 bases and J by 5 bases, with 9 bases left in between. The CDR3 totals 13 residues. The CDR3 loop reads CASSQGEDETQYF. For the CDR3, the DNA is TGCGCCAGCAGTCAAGGCGAGGATGAGACCCAGTACTTC.

On this clone itself: Additional DNA sequences in this sample encode the identical CDR3. The rearrangement links TRBV19 to TRBJ2-7, with D possibly being TRBD2 (6 bases). From germline, CDR1 is LNHDA and CDR2 SQIVND (reference sequence). The CDR3 spans 13 residues. V was cut by 5 bases and J by 1 base, with 9 bases left in between. The CDR3 region is CASSAGPSYEQYF. The CDR3 nucleotides read TGTGCCAGTAGTGCGGGACCTTCCTACGAGCAGTACTTC.

This clone has a single count. Other nucleotide sequences in the sample specify the same CDR3. V and J are TRBV30 and TRBJ2-7, with D possibly matching TRBD2 (5 bases). CDR3 size: 12 residues. In germline, CDR1 is GTSNPN, CDR2 SVGIG (reference sequence). Trimming took off 2 bases at V and 2 bases at J, with 7 bases between the two ends. The CDR3: CAWSYGTYEQYF. CDR3 nucleotide sequence: TGTGCCTGGAGTTACGGGACCTACGAGCAGTACTTC.

J is TRBJ2-7 and V is TRBV7-9; 8 positions agree with TRBD2. The CDR3 loop spans 12 amino acids. Trimming removed 5 bases from V and 4 bases from J; junction bases left unmatched: 1. The germline V gene encodes CDR1 SEHNR and CDR2 FQNEAQ (reference sequence). The CDR3 protein is CASSREGYEQYF. CDR3 bases: TGTGCCAGCAGCCGGGAGGGTTACGAGCAGTACTTC. The variable domain in full, with the rest retrieved from reference TRBV7-9 and TRBJ2-7, is DTGVSQNPRHKITKRGQNVTFRCDPISEHNRLYWYRQTLGQGPEFLTYFQNEAQLEKSRLLSDRFSAERPKGSFSTLEIQRTEQGDSAMYLCASSREGYEQYFGPGTRLTVT.

The sample holds many counts of this clone. One junction end does not reproduce the germline sequence, and a read error may be involved. V and J are TRBV30 and TRBJ2-7; D is unclear. Germline values: CDR1 GTSNPN, CDR2 SVGIG (reference sequence). The CDR3 consists of 9 residues. This CDR3 reads CAWSHTEFF. CDR3 nucleotide sequence: TGTGCCTGGAGTCATACAGAGTTCTTC. The full variable domain, completed using reference TRBV30 and TRBJ2-7, is SQTIHQWPATLVQPVGSPLSLECTVEGTSNPNLYWYRQAAGRGLQLLFYSVGIGQISSEVPQNLSASRPQDRQFILSSKKLLLSDSGFYLCAWSHTEFFGPGTRLTVT.

The chain links TRBV6-6 to TRBJ2-5; D is ambiguous. Germline V gives CDR1 MNHNY, CDR2 SVGAGI (reference sequence). Trimming took 1 base from V and 1 from J, leaving 13 bases between them. The CDR3 totals 16 residues. CDR3 nucleotide sequence: TGTGCCAGCAGTTACTTGTCAGAGTACTCCCAAGAGACCCAGTACTTC. Translated: CASSYLSEYSQETQYF.